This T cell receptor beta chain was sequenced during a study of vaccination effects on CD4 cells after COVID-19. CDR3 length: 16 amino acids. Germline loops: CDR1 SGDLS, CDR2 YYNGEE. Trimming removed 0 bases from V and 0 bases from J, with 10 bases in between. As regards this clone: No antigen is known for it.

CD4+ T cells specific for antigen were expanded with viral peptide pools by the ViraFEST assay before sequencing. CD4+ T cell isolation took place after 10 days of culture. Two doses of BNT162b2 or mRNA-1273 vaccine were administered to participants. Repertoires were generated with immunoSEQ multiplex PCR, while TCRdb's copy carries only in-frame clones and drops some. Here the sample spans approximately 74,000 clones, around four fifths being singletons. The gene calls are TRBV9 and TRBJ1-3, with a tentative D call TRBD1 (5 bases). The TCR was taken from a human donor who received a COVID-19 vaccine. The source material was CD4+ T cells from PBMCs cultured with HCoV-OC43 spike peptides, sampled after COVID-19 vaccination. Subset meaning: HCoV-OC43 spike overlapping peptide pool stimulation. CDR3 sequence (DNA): TGTGCCAGCAGCGTAGGGGGCACAATCTCTGGAAACACCATATATTTT. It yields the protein CASSVGGTISGNTIYF.